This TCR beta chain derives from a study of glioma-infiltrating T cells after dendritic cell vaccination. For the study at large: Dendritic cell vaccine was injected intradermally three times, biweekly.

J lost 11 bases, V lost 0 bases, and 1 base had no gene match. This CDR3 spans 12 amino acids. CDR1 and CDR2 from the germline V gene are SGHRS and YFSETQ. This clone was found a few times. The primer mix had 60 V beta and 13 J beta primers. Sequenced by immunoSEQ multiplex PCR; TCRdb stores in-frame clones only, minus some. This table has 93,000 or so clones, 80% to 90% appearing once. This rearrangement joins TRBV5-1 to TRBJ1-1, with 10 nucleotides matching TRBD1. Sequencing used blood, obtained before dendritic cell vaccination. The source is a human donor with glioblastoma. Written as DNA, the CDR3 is TGCGCCAGCAGCTTGGTGGGACAGGGGGCTTTCTTT. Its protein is CASSLVGQGAFF.